This TCR beta chain came from a study of patients and donors after allogeneic stem cell transplantation (dated by TCRdb to 2020 to 2022). There are a few counts of this clonotype. No antigen is known for it. No base-level quality is on record; no much larger clone is a single base apart. Unmatched junction bases come to 3, with V trimmed by 4 bases and J by 3 bases. From its cysteine to its phenylalanine, the CDR3 spans 16 amino acids. CDR3 DNA only is kept here, 48 bases in frame from base 1. According to the germline V gene, CDR1 reads SGHAT and CDR2 reads FQNNGV. Library construction relied on RT-PCR. Sequencing was performed on a NextSeq 550. The public reads were reprocessed in TCRdb via fastp at Q25 and MiXCR, keeping in-frame beta chains. Duplicate CDR3 protein sequences are folded into a single record with the most common DNA and genes. Across this sample there are hundreds of thousands of distinct CDR3 sequences, with 16% seen only once. Less than 9.5% of the sample is held by the ten biggest clonotypes.

The clonotype was recovered from a human donor who was either an allogeneic HSCT recipient or a stem cell or donor lymphocyte infusion donor (not recorded which). It is not recorded whose cells these are; they may come from a transplant donor. Sequencing was carried out using blood, either unsorted or a sorted T cell fraction (not recorded which). Rearrangement joined TRBV11-2 to TRBJ2-2; 12 central bases correspond to TRBD2. The bases are TGTGCCAGCAGCTCCGGACTAGCGGGATACACCGGGGAGCTGTTTTTT. Its protein is CASSSGLAGYTGELFF. The entire variable domain, with the stretches around the CDR3 drawn from the reference TRBV11-2 and TRBJ2-2 proteins, is EAGVAQSPRYKIIEKRQSVAFWCNPISGHATLYWYQQILGQGPKLLIQFQNNGVVDDSQLPKDRFSAERLKGVDSTLKIQPAKLEDSAVYLCASSSGLAGYTGELFFGEGSRLTVL.